A single sample gave rise to the 28 T cell receptor beta chains below, sequenced in a study of blood T cell repertoires in COVID-19. Libraries were prepared by immunoSEQ multiplex PCR; TCRdb keeps only in-frame clonotypes and omits some of them. The table has 120,000 or so clones, about 70% seen once; the top ten hold more than 5.5%. Sequencing used peripheral blood. Receptors were obtained from a man in his sixties with acute or convalescent COVID-19.

The gene calls are TRBV24-1 and TRBJ2-3; TRBD2 aligns across 7 bases. Germline V lookup: CDR1 KGHDR, CDR2 SFDVKD. Unmatched junction bases numbered 12, after V lost 5 bases and J lost 2 bases. The CDR3 spans 17 residues. The CDR3 sequence: CATSGTRGRADTDTQYF. CDR3 in DNA: TGTGCCACCAGTGGAACTCGAGGGAGGGCCGACACAGATACGCAGTATTTT.

The chain carries TRBV19 and TRBJ2-2, with 9 bases identical to TRBD2. The CDR3 loop spans 17 amino acids. Looked up from germline, CDR1 is LNHDA and CDR2 is SQIVND (reference sequence). V shed 0 bases and J 4 bases; nucleotides not matched to a gene: 6. CDR3 DNA sequence: TGTGCCAGTAGTATAGAGGCGGGAGGGATCCCCACCGGGGAGCTGTTTTTT. It translates to CASSIEAGGIPTGELFF.

In its sample, this clone was seen once. V and J are TRBV7-2 and TRBJ2-7, with TRBD2 identical over 10 bases. Losses at the gene ends were 0 bases for V and 6 bases for J; bases not matched to a gene: 8. Germline CDR1 SGHTA, CDR2 FQGNSA. CDR3 length: 16 residues. The DNA for the CDR3 is TGTGCCAGCAGCTTAGCGCCTAGCGGGGGACGTGGCGAGCAGTACTTC. Translated, it gives CASSLAPSGGRGEQYF. Filled out from reference TRBV7-2 and TRBJ2-7, the complete variable domain reads GAGVSQSPSNKVTEKGKDVELRCDPISGHTALYWYRQSLGQGLEFLIYFQGNSAPDKSGLPSDRFSAERTGGSVSTLTIQRTQQEDSAVYLCASSLAPSGGRGEQYFGPGTRLTVT.

This clone showed up many times. The rearrangement uses TRBV6-5 and TRBJ2-2; 10 positions match TRBD2. Germline CDR1 MNHEY, CDR2 SVGAGI. The J segment lost 5 bases and the V segment lost 4 bases, leaving 7 bases of the junction unmatched. The CDR3 runs to 16 residues. The DNA of the CDR3 is TGTGCCAGCAGTTGGAGCGGGGGGGCCGTAACCGGGGAGCTGTTTTTT. Residues: CASSWSGGAVTGELFF.

The rearrangement links TRBV19 to TRBJ1-2; the match to TRBD1 covers 10 bases. The ends lost 3 bases at V and 6 bases at J; junction bases unmatched: 13. Germline V gives CDR1 LNHDA, CDR2 SQIVND (reference sequence). This CDR3 comprises 17 residues. The CDR3 spells CASSIEGQGPLRDGYTF. The CDR3 nucleotides are TGTGCCAGTAGTATCGAGGGACAGGGGCCGCTAAGGGATGGCTACACCTTC.

V and J are TRBV7-8 and TRBJ1-2; D is perhaps TRBD1 (5 bases). In germline, CDR1 is SGHVS, CDR2 FQNEAQ. Deletions cut 1 base from V and 4 bases from J, with 10 bases between. The CDR3 runs 14 residues. The CDR3 reads CASSLEEGAYGYTF. CDR3 nucleotide sequence: TGTGCCAGCAGCTTAGAAGAAGGGGCCTATGGCTACACCTTC.

The chain employs TRBV3-1 (or the pseudogene TRBV3-2) and TRBJ2-7, with D perhaps matching TRBD2 (6 bases). Germline CDR1 is LGHDT and CDR2 is YNNKEL (reference sequence). V lost 0 bases and J 2 bases, leaving 11 bases between the germline ends. The CDR3 has 15 residues. The CDR3 DNA is TGTGCCAGCAGCCAAGAAAGCGGGCGGACCTACGAGCAGTACTTC. Encoded protein: CASSQESGRTYEQYF.

In this sample, this clone turned up a few times. The chain has TRBV7-6 and TRBJ2-2; 9 positions agree with TRBD2. This CDR3 comprises 13 residues. From germline, CDR1 is SGHVS and CDR2 FNYEAQ. J gave up 5 bases and V 7 bases, and 2 bases lay outside the gene matches. CDR3 nucleotides: TGTGCCAGCACGCGGGGGGGAACCGGGGAGCTGTTTTTT. Translation: CASTRGGTGELFF.

The V call is TRBV6-6, the J call TRBJ2-4, with D possibly TRBD2 on 6 matching bases. CDR3 length: 15 residues. The germline V gene encodes CDR1 MNHNY and CDR2 SVGAGI (reference sequence). Trimming took 8 bases from V and 0 from J, leaving 14 bases between them. The CDR3: CASGSGNVAKNIQYF. The DNA of the CDR3 is TGTGCCAGCGGTAGCGGAAACGTAGCCAAAAACATTCAGTACTTC.

The rearrangement joins TRBV11-2 to TRBJ2-2; 9 bases align to TRBD2. Germline CDR1 reads SGHAT; CDR2 reads FQNNGV. CDR3 length: 15 amino acids. V trimming: 4 bases; J trimming: 4 bases; junction bases outside the gene matches: 4. The CDR3 sequence is CASSWTSASTGELFF. The DNA for the CDR3 is TGTGCCAGCAGCTGGACTAGCGCAAGCACCGGGGAGCTGTTTTTT.

This clone was recorded a few times. The chain employs TRBV24-1 and TRBJ2-1; a weak D match, TRBD1 (5 bases). Trimming took off 1 base at V and 6 bases at J, with 15 bases between the two ends. This CDR3 is built from 16 residues. Looked up from germline, CDR1 is KGHDR and CDR2 is SFDVKD. CDR3 region: CATSDFSGYGSNEQFF. The CDR3 DNA reads as TGTGCCACCAGTGATTTTTCAGGGTATGGGTCCAATGAGCAGTTCTTC.

The chain combines TRBV19 with TRBJ2-1; 12 positions agree with TRBD1. The trim removed 5 bases at V and 9 bases at J, leaving 14 bases unmatched. The CDR3 has 17 residues. Germline V gene data show CDR1 as LNHDA and CDR2 as SQIVND (reference sequence). This chain's CDR3 is CASSPLRPGQGASEQFF. CDR3 in DNA: TGTGCCAGTAGTCCGCTGCGACCGGGACAGGGGGCTAGTGAGCAGTTCTTC.

This clone was recorded a few times. The V gene is TRBV15, the J gene TRBJ2-1, with 7 bases identical to TRBD2. V shed 4 bases, J shed 0 bases, and the junction held 6 bases outside the gene matches. CDR1 LNHNV and CDR2 YYDKDF come from the germline V gene (reference sequence). CDR3 size: 16 residues. CDR3 amino acids: CATSIPWTSSYNEQFF. The CDR3 DNA reads TGTGCCACCAGCATCCCTTGGACTAGCTCCTACAATGAGCAGTTCTTC.

A single count supports this clone. This sequence joins TRBV5-1 and TRBJ1-6; 7 nucleotides match TRBD1. Germline V gives CDR1 SGHRS, CDR2 YFSETQ. The CDR3 consists of 14 residues. The J segment lost 10 bases and the V segment lost 1 base, leaving 5 bases of the junction unmatched. The CDR3 nucleotides read TGCGCCAGCAGCTTGACAGGGGAGAGCTCACCCCTCCACTTT. Residues: CASSLTGESSPLHF.

This clone was seen only a few times. The DNA for the CDR3 is TGCAGCGCCCCTACGGGGGGGAAACTGTTTTTT. Encoded protein: CSAPTGGKLFF. V and J are TRBV29-1 and TRBJ2-2; 8 bases agree with TRBD2. In germline, CDR1 is SQVTM, CDR2 ANQGSEA. This CDR3 comprises 11 residues. Trimming removed 7 bases from V and 14 bases from J; junction bases left unmatched: 9.

This chain uses TRBV7-3 with TRBJ1-5; 9 bases are a match to TRBD1. Germline assignment: CDR1 SGHTA and CDR2 FQGTGA. The CDR3 is 17 residues long. V shed 10 bases, J shed 4 bases, and the junction held 17 bases outside the gene matches. CDR3 sequence reads: CATTGLMPGQGNQPQHF. The CDR3 bases are TGTGCCACCACGGGCCTAATGCCGGGACAGGGTAATCAGCCCCAGCATTTT.

V is TRBV27 and J is TRBJ1-1; 7 bases are shared with TRBD1. Germline CDR1 is MNHEY and CDR2 is SMNVEV (reference sequence). Unmatched junction bases numbered 4, after V lost 3 bases and J lost 0 bases. The CDR3 has 15 residues. The CDR3 protein is CASSFKQGMNTEAFF. The CDR3 coding sequence is TGTGCCAGCAGTTTTAAACAGGGGATGAACACTGAAGCTTTCTTT.

This clone has a single count. The chain has TRBV6-5 and TRBJ1-2; D is undetermined. The V and J ends lost 10 bases and 2 bases respectively, with 20 bases between them. The length of the CDR3 is 15 residues. Germline-derived CDR1 and CDR2 are MNHEY and SVGAGI. CDR3 region: CATPSKPTPNYGYTF. The CDR3 DNA sequence: TGTGCCACCCCATCTAAGCCCACCCCGAACTATGGCTACACCTTC.

The V gene is TRBV28, the J gene TRBJ1-2, with 8 bases identical to TRBD1. Germline V gene data show CDR1 as MDHEN and CDR2 as SYDVKM. With 6 bases clipped from V and 10 bases from J, the junction kept 7 bases outside the gene matches. CDR3 length equals 12 residues. In DNA, the CDR3 is TGTGCCAGCAGCTCCGGACAGGGTTCCTACACCTTC. Translation gives CASSSGQGSYTF.

This clone was counted only a few times. V usage is TRBV6-5 and J usage is TRBJ1-5; D unclear. V was cut by 9 bases and J by 2 bases, with 14 bases left in between. This CDR3 contains 14 residues. In germline, CDR1 is MNHEY, CDR2 SVGAGI. CDR3 DNA: TGTGCCAGTATAAATAATCGGGGCAATCAGCCCCAGCATTTT. This encodes CASINNRGNQPQHF.

V is TRBV25-1 and J is TRBJ1-2; the D is unclear. In germline, CDR1 is MGHDK, CDR2 SYGVNS. With 1 base removed from V and 1 base from J, the gap between germline ends came to 10 bases. The CDR3 has 15 amino acids. The chain's CDR3 is CASSEWNSINYGYTF. As DNA, the CDR3 is TGTGCCAGCAGTGAATGGAACAGCATTAACTATGGCTACACCTTC.

This sequence joins TRBV19 and TRBJ1-2, with TRBD1 matching over 7 bases. The CDR3 consists of 14 residues. Germline CDR1 and CDR2: LNHDA and SQIVND (reference sequence). V was pared by 4 bases and J by 6 bases, with 8 bases of the junction left unmatched. The CDR3 sequence: CASSTRTGVDGYTF. The CDR3 DNA follows: TGTGCCAGTAGTACCCGGACAGGCGTGGATGGCTACACCTTC.

The V call is TRBV5-1, the J call TRBJ2-6; 8 nucleotides line up with TRBD1. V lost 0 bases, J lost 4 bases, and 9 bases stayed unmatched. This CDR3 is 18 amino acids long. The germline gives CDR1 SGHRS, CDR2 YFSETQ. Here the CDR3 reads CASSLDPQGAAGANVLTF. DNA of the CDR3: TGCGCCAGCAGCTTGGATCCGCAGGGGGCAGCGGGGGCCAACGTCCTGACTTTC. Variable domain in full (rest from reference TRBV5-1 and TRBJ2-6): KAGVTQTPRYLIKTRGQQVTLSCSPISGHRSVSWYQQTPGQGLQFLFEYFSETQRNKGNFPGRFSGRQFSNSRSEMNVSTLELGDSALYLCASSLDPQGAAGANVLTFGAGSRLTVL.

This chain links TRBV19 with TRBJ2-1; D remains unclear. V lost 5 bases to trimming and J lost 7 bases, with 12 bases between them. Germline CDR1 and CDR2: LNHDA and SQIVND (reference sequence). There are 13 residues in the CDR3. The CDR3 here is CASSYRSVNEQFF. CDR3 nucleotides: TGTGCCAGTAGTTATAGATCTGTAAATGAGCAGTTCTTC.

The rearrangement uses TRBV2 and TRBJ2-7, with a tentative D call TRBD1 (5 bases). V dropped 2 bases and J dropped 5 bases, with 13 bases sitting between them. The CDR3 spans 14 residues. CDR1 and CDR2 (germline): SNHLY, FYNNEI. CDR3 residues: CASSEKSGNHEQYF. The CDR3 DNA sequence: TGTGCCAGCAGTGAAAAGTCAGGGAACCACGAGCAGTACTTC.

V usage is TRBV9 and J usage is TRBJ1-6; 9 bases align to TRBD1. V shed 4 bases and J 8 bases; nucleotides not matched to a gene: 4. Per the germline V gene, CDR1 is SGDLS and CDR2 is YYNGEE. The CDR3 totals 14 residues. The CDR3: CASSTRQGDSPLHF. CDR3 nucleotide sequence: TGTGCCAGCAGCACCCGACAGGGGGATTCACCCCTCCACTTT. The full variable domain, with the rest looked up from reference TRBV9 and TRBJ1-6, is DSGVTQTPKHLITATGQRVTLRCSPRSGDLSVYWYQQSLDQGLQFLIQYYNGEERAKGNILERFSAQQFPDLHSELNLSSLELGDSALYFCASSTRQGDSPLHFGNGTRLTVT.

This chain connects TRBV9 to TRBJ2-5, with TRBD2 as a possible D gene (5 bases). Germline-derived CDR1 and CDR2 are SGDLS and YYNGEE. CDR3 size: 15 residues. Trimming pared 3 bases from V and 3 bases from J, leaving 15 bases between. The chain's CDR3 is CASSGIGGVKETQYF. The DNA for the CDR3 is TGTGCCAGCAGCGGAATCGGAGGCGTCAAAGAGACCCAGTACTTC. The variable domain in full, with the rest retrieved from reference TRBV9 and TRBJ2-5, is DSGVTQTPKHLITATGQRVTLRCSPRSGDLSVYWYQQSLDQGLQFLIQYYNGEERAKGNILERFSAQQFPDLHSELNLSSLELGDSALYFCASSGIGGVKETQYFGPGTRLLVL.

This clone occurred once. This rearrangement joins TRBV19 to TRBJ2-2; 11 bases align to TRBD2. CDR3 length: 16 residues. With V trimmed by 5 bases and J by 2 bases, 4 bases remained unmatched. Looked up from germline, CDR1 is LNHDA and CDR2 is SQIVND (reference sequence). This CDR3 is CASSVTSGRNTGELFF. The CDR3 DNA is TGTGCCAGTAGTGTTACTAGCGGGAGAAACACCGGGGAGCTGTTTTTT. Full variable domain (remainder filled in from reference TRBV19 and TRBJ2-2): DGGITQSPKYLFRKEGQNVTLSCEQNLNHDAMYWYRQDPGQGLRLIYYSQIVNDFQKGDIAEGYSVSREKKESFPLTVTSAQKNPTAFYLCASSVTSGRNTGELFFGEGSRLTVL.